This TCR beta chain originates from a study of Tregs in tolerant kidney transplant recipients. Background on the study: The nonmyeloablative bone marrow transplants came from related graft donors, with transient mixed chimerism.

Generated by immunoSEQ multiplex PCR, the TCRdb table keeps only in-frame clones and is missing some. The sample holds about 30,000 clones. Concerning this clone itself: The target antigen is unknown. The observed sequence ends 3 residues before the CDR3 terminus, with the missing tail filled in from the germline J gene.

Germline values: CDR1 SNHLY, CDR2 FYNNEI. This CDR3 is 13 amino acids long. Trimming stripped 3 bases from V and 8 bases from J, with 12 bases between. Study observations and caveats: No direct test of biological reproducibility was done here. Nucleotide sequences could not be compared across some patients' samples due to primer changes.

Unstimulated Tregs (CD4+CD25+CD127-) and CD4+CD25- non-Tregs were sorted from PBMCs. This receptor was taken from a human donor who received a combined kidney and bone marrow transplant. The starting material was CD8+ T cells from blood, obtained before the transplant. The V call is TRBV2, the J call TRBJ2-3; D is perhaps TRBD1 or TRBD2 (5 bases each). The CDR3 bases that were read are TGTGCCAGCAGTGACCCGACAGAGGGTACG. Residues: CASSDPTEGT. The full CDR3 is CASSDPTEGTQYF. Combining the CDR3 with reference TRBV2 and TRBJ2-3 gives the whole variable domain EPEVTQTPSHQVTQMGQEVILRCVPISNHLYFYWYRQILGQKVEFLVSFYNNEISEKSEIFDDQFSVERPDGSNFTLKIRSTKLEDSAMYFCASSDPTEGTQYFGPGTRLTVL.